The following is a TCR beta chain sequence with its context. This clonotype was seen a handful of times. The antigen it binds to is not known. Nothing much larger sits one base from this clone, and base qualities are not available. This sample stems from a study of vaccination and CD4 T cells after COVID-19 (dated by TCRdb to between 2021 and 2024). Looking at the study overall: Convalescent patients had a positive SARS-CoV-2 result on nasal swab PCR, and of these patients, several had mild disease and one had severe disease. The convalescent cohort comprised six males and four females, including two Hispanic individuals, seven Caucasians, two Asians and one multiracial person. Participants got two doses of the Pfizer-BioNTech BNT162b2 vaccine (n=8) or two doses of the Moderna mRNA-1273 vaccine (n=2). Post-COVID blood samples were collected from convalescent patients a median of around 100 days after diagnosis, with a range of about 30 to 161 days. Post-vaccine blood samples were obtained a median of about 70 days after the second vaccine dose, with a range of roughly 14 to 241 days. Culture stimuli were overlapping spike peptide pools from SARS-CoV-2 and from the common cold coronaviruses HCoV-NL63, HCoV-OC43 and HCoV-229E. In control cultures, a CEFX viral epitope pool was used as positive control, an HIV-1 Nef peptide pool was used as negative control, or no peptide was added. In 10 COVID-19 convalescent patients and several infection-naive healthy vaccine recipients, researchers compared the spike-specific CD4+ TCR repertoire from before mRNA vaccination with the repertoire from after. Broad study findings and their caveats: Of the vaccine-specific clones found in convalescent patients, nearly all (304 of 307) were mono-reactive for SARS-CoV-2 spike instead of being cross-reactive with common cold coronaviruses. In convalescent patients, a median about 86% of post-vaccine SARS-CoV-2-reactive clones were detected only after vaccination, and vaccine-specific priming was suggested by this finding. The median count of SARS-CoV-2-reactive clonotypes went up from 20 to 25 after infection to more than 30 after vaccination, although the change was not significant. The study included relatively few convalescent patients and did not analyze early timepoints after natural infection.

This sample's treatment or condition label indicates: roughly 10-day PBMC culture with coronavirus spike peptide pools or control peptides (ViraFEST assay). The ViraFEST assay, used in the study, expanded antigen-specific T cells with peptide pools and then identified the expanded clonotypes through TCR sequencing. Positive SARS-CoV-2 PCR tests in the convalescent patients dated from March to December 2020, before Alpha, Beta and Delta variants emerged in the United States. Each well held under 2.5 million PBMCs cultured in IMDM containing roughly 5% human AB serum and around 10 IU/ml IL-2, with about 9.1 ug/ml peptide pools added. Half of the culture medium was replaced with fresh IL-2-containing medium on days 3 and 7. After ten to eleven days of culture, CD4+ T cells were isolated by negative selection using the EasySep CD4+ T cell isolation kit. Ficoll-Paque Plus gradient centrifugation was used to isolate PBMCs from whole blood, and the isolated PBMCs were then either used fresh or cryopreserved at -140C. Culture conditions were generally each tested in triplicate wells.

The germline V gene sets CDR1 to MNHEY and CDR2 to SVGAGI. Cut back by 0 bases and 0 bases, the V and J ends lie 9 bases apart. From the cysteine through the phenylalanine, the CDR3 covers 16 amino acids. Here the CDR3 DNA is all that survives: 48 bases in frame from base 1. The library was built by means of PCR. TCR sequencing of DNA from cultured CD4+ T cells used the Oncomine TCR Beta short-read assay at the Johns Hopkins FTIC core. The QIAamp micro DNA kit was used to extract genomic DNA from the cultured CD4+ T cells. Oncomine TCR Beta libraries made from cultured CD4+ T cells were pooled using unique dual indexes and sequenced on an Illumina iSeq 100. The authors processed their data as follows. Non-productive sequences were removed, and CDR3s not starting with C, not ending with F or W, or shorter than 7 amino acids were discarded. Antigen-specific clonotypes were identified using the MANAFEST web application through comparison of peptide-stimulated wells with reference and other culture wells. Positive clones required FDR below 0.05, an odds ratio above 5, and productive frequency above 0.1% in at least two of three replicate wells. A clonotype counted as cross-reactive if it showed significant expansion both in the SARS-CoV-2 spike wells and in at least one common cold coronavirus spike condition. Using R version 3.6.1, CDR3 homology was evaluated through Levenshtein distances (stringdist) along with unrooted phylogenetic trees (ape). TCRdb reworked the public reads: Q25 trimming with fastp, MiXCR clone assembly, productive beta chains retained. Every distinct CDR3 protein forms one entry, paired with its most common genes and DNA. TCRdb assigned the V and J calls; the authors' analysis was not used. Here the sample has about 14,000 distinct CDR3 sequences; less than 65% occur a single time. About 10% of the sample belongs to the ten largest clones.

This TCR was sampled from a human donor who had recovered from COVID-19. Rearrangement joined TRBV6-5 to TRBJ1-5, with no reliable assignment of the D segment. The sequencing here drew on CD4+ T cells from blood, cultured in vitro, taken before SARS-CoV-2 vaccination. For the CDR3, the sequence is CASSYSVTVSNQPQHF. The nucleotide sequence is TGTGCCAGCAGTTACTCGGTAACAGTTAGCAATCAGCCCCAGCATTTT.